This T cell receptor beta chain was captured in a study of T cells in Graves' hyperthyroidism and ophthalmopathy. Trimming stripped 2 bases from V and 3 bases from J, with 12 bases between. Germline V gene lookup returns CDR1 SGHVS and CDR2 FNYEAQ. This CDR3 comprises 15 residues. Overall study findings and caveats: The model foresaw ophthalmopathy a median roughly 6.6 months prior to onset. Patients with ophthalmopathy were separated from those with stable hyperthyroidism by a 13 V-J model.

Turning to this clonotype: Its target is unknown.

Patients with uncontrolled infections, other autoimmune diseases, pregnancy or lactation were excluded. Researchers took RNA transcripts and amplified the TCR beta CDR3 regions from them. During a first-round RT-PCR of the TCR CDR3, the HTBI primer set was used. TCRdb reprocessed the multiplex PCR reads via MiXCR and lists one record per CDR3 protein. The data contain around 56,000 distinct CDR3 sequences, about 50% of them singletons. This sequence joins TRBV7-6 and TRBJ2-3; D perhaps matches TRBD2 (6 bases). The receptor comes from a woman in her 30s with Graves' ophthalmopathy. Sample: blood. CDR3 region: CASSLQGGGTDTQYF. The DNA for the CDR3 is TGTGCCAGCAGCTTACAGGGAGGCGGAACAGATACGCAGTATTTT.